The rows below give T cell receptor beta chains drawn from one sample of a study of blood T cell repertoires in COVID-19. Data came from immunoSEQ multiplex PCR; TCRdb stores just in-frame clones and leaves some out. The repertoire holds 130,000 or so clones, with around nine tenths as singletons. The material sequenced was peripheral blood. These receptors were taken from a man in his 70s with active COVID-19. CDR3s include the opening cysteine and the closing phenylalanine or tryptophan. Fields, in order: D gene, J gene, V gene, clone size, CDR3 DNA, CDR3 protein. A D gene is named only where the DNA matches it firmly. Clone size is given for some rows only: seen once, a few or many times, or a class if the clone is expanded.

TRBD2	TRBJ2-7	TRBV6-6	-	TGTGCCAGCAGTGCCACGGGACTAGAGGACGAGCAGTACTTC	CASSATGLEDEQYF
TRBD1	TRBJ1-2	TRBV27	-	TGTGCCAGCAGGAGGACAGGGACGCATGGCTACACCTTC	CASRRTGTHGYTF
-	TRBJ2-2	TRBV7-2	-	TGTGCCAGCAGCAAGAGACCGGGGACGAACACCGGGGAGCTGTTTTTT	CASSKRPGTNTGELFF
TRBD2	TRBJ2-1	TRBV5-4	-	TGTGCCAGCAGCTTGGGGCTAGCGGGAGTCAATGAGCAGTTCTTC	CASSLGLAGVNEQFF
-	TRBJ2-6	TRBV30	-	TGTGCCTGGGAGCCGGGACTCCCGTACTCTGGGGCCAACGTCCTGACTTTC	CAWEPGLPYSGANVLTF
-	TRBJ2-7	TRBV9	-	TGTGCCAGCAGCGTAGGGCAGGGCCCCCACGAGCAGTACTTC	CASSVGQGPHEQYF
-	TRBJ2-4	TRBV6-6	-	TGTGCCAGCAGTCCTTACGGACAGGGAGGGGCCAAAAACATTCAGTACTTC	CASSPYGQGGAKNIQYF
TRBD2	TRBJ2-7	TRBV9	once	TGTGCCAGCAGCGTAGGAGGAAGCGGGAGGGGGTACGAGCAGTACTTC	CASSVGGSGRGYEQYF
TRBD1	TRBJ2-2	TRBV4-3	-	TGCGCCAGCTCCCTGGCGGGACAGGGAACCGGGGAGCTGTTTTTT	CASSLAGQGTGELFF
-	TRBJ2-7	TRBV30	-	TGTGCCTCCCAGGGTTCCTACGAGCAGTACTTC	CASQGSYEQYF
TRBD1	TRBJ1-2	TRBV28	-	TGTGCCAGCAGTTGGGACAGGGTTGATGGCTACACCTTC	CASSWDRVDGYTF
-	TRBJ1-1	TRBV5-4	once	TGTGCCAGCAGCTCTGGAGGACAGAGCACTGAAGCTTTCTTT	CASSSGGQSTEAFF
-	TRBJ2-7	TRBV11-2	-	TGTGCCAGCGCTCTCCGCCCTGCAGGGTCCTACGAGCAGTACTTC	CASALRPAGSYEQYF
-	TRBJ1-6	TRBV30	-	TGTGCCTGGAGTGGACAGAGACAGAATTCACCCCTCCACTTT	CAWSGQRQNSPLHF
TRBD1	TRBJ1-6	TRBV11-3	-	TGTGCCAGCAGCTCCCGGACAGGGTCCTCCTATAATTCACCCCTCCACTTT	CASSSRTGSSYNSPLHF
TRBD2	TRBJ2-1	TRBV9	-	TGTGCCAGCAGCGTGAGACGAGGACTAGCGGGAGAGGATGAGCAGTTCTTC	CASSVRRGLAGEDEQFF
-	TRBJ2-7	TRBV7-2	-	TGTGCCAGCAGCTTAGAACGGGGGGCGAGCTACGAGCAGTACTTC	CASSLERGASYEQYF
-	TRBJ2-1	TRBV21-1	-	TGTGCCAGCAGCAACAGGCACCTTCGAAATGAGCAGTTCTTC	CASSNRHLRNEQFF
-	TRBJ1-3	TRBV9	-	TGTGCCAGCAGCGTAGCAGGGCCTGGAAACACCATATATTTT	CASSVAGPGNTIYF
-	TRBJ2-1	TRBV21-1	-	TGTGCCAGCAGCAAACCTAGCAGAAGCTCCTACAATGAGCAGTTCTTC	CASSKPSRSSYNEQFF
TRBD2	TRBJ2-1	TRBV5-1	-	TGCGCCAGCAGTGGCGGCGGGGGGAATGAGCAGTTCTTC	CASSGGGGNEQFF
-	TRBJ2-2	TRBV18	-	TGTGCCGAACCGGCGCAGGGGTCGAACACCGGGGAGCTGTTTTTT	CAEPAQGSNTGELFF
-	TRBJ1-5	TRBV18	-	TGTGCCAGCTCACGCCAGGGTGGGGATCAGCCCCAGCATTTT	CASSRQGGDQPQHF
-	TRBJ1-3	TRBV29-1	-	TGCAGCGTTGAACAGGACTCAAGTAGAAACACCATATATTTT	CSVEQDSSRNTIYF
-	TRBJ1-2	TRBV6-5	-	TGTGCCAGCAGTACAGGGAGGGCTGGCTACACCTTC	CASSTGRAGYTF
-	TRBJ2-7	TRBV2	once	TGTGCCAGCACATCCCAGGGTGTTTCCTACGAGCAGTACTTC	CASTSQGVSYEQYF
-	TRBJ1-1	TRBV5-1	-	TGCGCCAGCAGCCTCCAGGGGCCTCTGATGAACACTGAAGCTTTCTTT	CASSLQGPLMNTEAFF
TRBD2	TRBJ2-2	TRBV5-4	-	TGTGCCAGCAGCTCCCAACTAGCGGCGAACACCGGGGAGCTGTTTTTT	CASSSQLAANTGELFF
TRBD1	TRBJ2-7	TRBV30	-	TGTGCCTGGAGTGTAGGGACAGTCACGTTCGCAAGGTTGTACTTC	CAWSVGTVTFARLYF
-	TRBJ2-2	TRBV28	-	TGTGCCAGCAGTTTATATCAGATCCCGAACACCGGGGAGCTGTTTTTT	CASSLYQIPNTGELFF
-	TRBJ2-7	TRBV4-3	-	TGCGCCAGCAGTCCAACGGGGAGCGGACCCTACGAGCAGTACTTC	CASSPTGSGPYEQYF
-	TRBJ2-7	TRBV7-9	-	TGTGCCAGCAGCCTCCCTCAAGCGGACGCCAACCACGAGCAGTACTTC	CASSLPQADANHEQYF
-	TRBJ2-3	TRBV18	-	TGTGCCAGCTCACCACAGCGCACAGATACGCAGTATTTT	CASSPQRTDTQYF
TRBD1	TRBJ1-2	TRBV7-2	once	TGTGCCAGCAGCCCAGCCCCCGGACAGGGGGGCTACGGCTACACCTTC	CASSPAPGQGGYGYTF
TRBD1	TRBJ2-1	TRBV18	-	TGTGCCAGCTCACTACAGGGGAATGAGCAGTTCTTC	CASSLQGNEQFF
-	TRBJ1-1	TRBV6-5	-	TGTGCCAGCAGTTCCCCCGGGGGGCTCGGAGAAGCTTTCTTT	CASSSPGGLGEAFF
-	TRBJ2-7	TRBV27	-	TGTGCCAGCAGTTTATCAACTAGCATCTACGAGCAGTACTTC	CASSLSTSIYEQYF
TRBD1	TRBJ2-3	TRBV23-1	-	TGCGCCAGCAGTCCCCGACGACAGGGAAACACAGATACGCAGTATTTT	CASSPRRQGNTDTQYF
-	TRBJ2-7	TRBV10-3	-	TGTGCCATCAGTGTAGAGGGGGTCCCTTCCTACGAGCAGTACTTC	CAISVEGVPSYEQYF
-	TRBJ1-6	TRBV7-7	-	TGTGCTAGCAGCTCCACCGGCGGATCACCCCTCCACTTT	CASSSTGGSPLHF
-	TRBJ2-3	TRBV5-1	-	TGCGCCAGCAGCTTTGGCTTTCGTGCTAGCACAGATACGCAGTATTTT	CASSFGFRASTDTQYF